The entry that follows covers one T cell receptor (beta chain) sequence. The antigen is undetermined. The source of the sample is a study of cytomegalovirus exposure and HLA in healthy donors. Per germline, CDR1 MGHDK and CDR2 SYGVNS. CDR3 length equals 17 residues. Trimming cost V 1 base and J 6 bases, with 18 bases left between them. Points from the study as a whole: Upon later analysis, HLA-associated TCR beta chains proved more clonally expanded than other, equally common chains. Fewer N-insertions than the 666-donor mean were reportedly shown by an Asian-associated ancestry cluster in a later analysis. Researchers reported in a later analysis that common viral pathogens appeared linked to several top clusters.

PCR amplification relied on 60 Vbeta primers (plus 13 Jbeta primers). The data were produced by immunoSEQ multiplex PCR, yet TCRdb's version contains in-frame clones alone and is incomplete. The table lists approximately 190,000 clones, roughly 83% of them singletons, with about 0.25% in the top ten. The source is a boy between 5 and 17 years old in good health and CMV-seronegative. The V and J genes are TRBV25-1 and TRBJ1-4; D is perhaps TRBD1 (5 bases). Material: PBMCs. CDR3: CASSEFGQRSGDEKLFF. CDR3 bases: TGTGCCAGCAGTGAATTTGGGCAGAGGTCGGGGGATGAAAAACTGTTTTTT. Full variable domain (rest looked up from reference TRBV25-1 and TRBJ1-4): EADIYQTPRYLVIGTGKKITLECSQTMGHDKMYWYQQDPGMELHLIHYSYGVNSTEKGDLSSESTVSRIRTEHFPLTLESARPSHTSQYLCASSEFGQRSGDEKLFFGSGTQLSVL.